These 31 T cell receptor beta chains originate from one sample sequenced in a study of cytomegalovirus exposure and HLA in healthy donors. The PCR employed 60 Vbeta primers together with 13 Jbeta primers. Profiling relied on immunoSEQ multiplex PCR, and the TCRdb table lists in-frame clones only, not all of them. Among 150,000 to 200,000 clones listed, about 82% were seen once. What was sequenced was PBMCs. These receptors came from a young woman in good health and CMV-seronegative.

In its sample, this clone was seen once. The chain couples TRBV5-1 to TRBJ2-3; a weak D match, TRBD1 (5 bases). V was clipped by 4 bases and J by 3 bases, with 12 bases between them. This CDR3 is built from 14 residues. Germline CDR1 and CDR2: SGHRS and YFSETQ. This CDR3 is CASSPDIGTDTQYF. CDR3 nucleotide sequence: TGCGCCAGCAGCCCGGACATCGGGACAGATACGCAGTATTTT. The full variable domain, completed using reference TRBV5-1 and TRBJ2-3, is KAGVTQTPRYLIKTRGQQVTLSCSPISGHRSVSWYQQTPGQGLQFLFEYFSETQRNKGNFPGRFSGRQFSNSRSEMNVSTLELGDSALYLCASSPDIGTDTQYFGPGTRLTVL.

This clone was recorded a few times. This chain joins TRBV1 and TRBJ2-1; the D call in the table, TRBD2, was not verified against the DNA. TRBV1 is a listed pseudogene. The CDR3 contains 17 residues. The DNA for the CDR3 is TGCACCAGCAGCCAACCGAGGGCGGGAGAAGAGGAGAATGAGCAGTTCTTC. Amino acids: CTSSQPRAGEEENEQFF.

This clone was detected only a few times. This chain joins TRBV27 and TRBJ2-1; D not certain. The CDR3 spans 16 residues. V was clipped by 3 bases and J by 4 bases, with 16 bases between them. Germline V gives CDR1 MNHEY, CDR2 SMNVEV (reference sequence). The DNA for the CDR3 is TGTGCCAGCAGTTTGTCCCGCCCCACCGGTTACAATGAGCAGTTCTTC. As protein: CASSLSRPTGYNEQFF.

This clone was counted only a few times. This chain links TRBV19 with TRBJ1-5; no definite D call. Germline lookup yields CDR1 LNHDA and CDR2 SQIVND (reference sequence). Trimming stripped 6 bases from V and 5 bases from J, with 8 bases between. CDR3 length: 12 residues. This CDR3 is CASRREDQPQHF. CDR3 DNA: TGTGCCAGTAGGCGGGAAGATCAGCCCCAGCATTTT.

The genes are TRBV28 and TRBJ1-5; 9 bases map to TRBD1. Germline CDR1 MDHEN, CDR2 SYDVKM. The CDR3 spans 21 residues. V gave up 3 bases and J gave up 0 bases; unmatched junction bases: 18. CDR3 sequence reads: CASSLISRIGTGFYSNQPQHF. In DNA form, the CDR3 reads TGTGCCAGCAGTTTGATTAGCCGGATCGGGACAGGGTTTTATAGCAATCAGCCCCAGCATTTT.

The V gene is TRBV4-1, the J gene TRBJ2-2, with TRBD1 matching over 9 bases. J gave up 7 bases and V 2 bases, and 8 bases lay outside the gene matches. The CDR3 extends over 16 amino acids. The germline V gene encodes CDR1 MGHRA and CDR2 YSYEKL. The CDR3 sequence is CASSQPTGQGIGELFF. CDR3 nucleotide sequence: TGCGCCAGCAGCCAACCGACAGGACAGGGGATCGGGGAGCTGTTTTTT.

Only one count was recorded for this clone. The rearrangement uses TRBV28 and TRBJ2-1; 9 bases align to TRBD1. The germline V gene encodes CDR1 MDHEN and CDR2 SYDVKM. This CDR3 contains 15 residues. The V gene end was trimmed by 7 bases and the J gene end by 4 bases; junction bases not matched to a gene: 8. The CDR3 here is CASNYPGTGYNEQFF. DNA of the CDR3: TGTGCCAGCAACTACCCCGGGACAGGGTACAATGAGCAGTTCTTC.

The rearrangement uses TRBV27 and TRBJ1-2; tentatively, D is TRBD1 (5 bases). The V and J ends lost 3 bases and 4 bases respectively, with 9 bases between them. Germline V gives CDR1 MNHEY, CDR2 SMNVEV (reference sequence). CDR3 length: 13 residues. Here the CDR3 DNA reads TGTGCCAGCAGTTTTTCAGGGTCCTATGGCTACACCTTC. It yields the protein CASSFSGSYGYTF.

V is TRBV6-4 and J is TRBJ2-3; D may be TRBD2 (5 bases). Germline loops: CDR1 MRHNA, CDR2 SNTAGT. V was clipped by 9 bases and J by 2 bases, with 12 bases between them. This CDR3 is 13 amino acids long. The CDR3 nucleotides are TGTGCCAGGTCTAAGCGGACCACAGATACGCAGTATTTT. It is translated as CARSKRTTDTQYF.

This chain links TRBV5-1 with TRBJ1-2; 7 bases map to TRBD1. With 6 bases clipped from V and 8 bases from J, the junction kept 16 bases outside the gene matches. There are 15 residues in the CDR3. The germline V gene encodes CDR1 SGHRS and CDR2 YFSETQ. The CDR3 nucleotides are TGCGCCAGCACTGTACAGGGGAGACCTGGTGAAGGCTACACCTTC. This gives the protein CASTVQGRPGEGYTF.

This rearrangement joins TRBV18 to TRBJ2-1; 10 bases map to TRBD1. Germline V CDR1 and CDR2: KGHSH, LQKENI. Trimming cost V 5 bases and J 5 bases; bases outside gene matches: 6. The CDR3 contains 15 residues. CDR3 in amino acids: CASSSRDRGNNEQFF. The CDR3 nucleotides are TGTGCCAGCTCATCTCGGGACAGGGGTAACAATGAGCAGTTCTTC.

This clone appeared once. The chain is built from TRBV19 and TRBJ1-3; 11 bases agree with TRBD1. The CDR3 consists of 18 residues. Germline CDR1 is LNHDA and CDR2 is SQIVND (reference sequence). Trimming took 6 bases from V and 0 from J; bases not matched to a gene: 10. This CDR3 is CASSSVDRGLYSGNTIYF. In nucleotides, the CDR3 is TGTGCCAGTAGCTCCGTGGACAGGGGGCTTTACTCTGGAAACACCATATATTTT.

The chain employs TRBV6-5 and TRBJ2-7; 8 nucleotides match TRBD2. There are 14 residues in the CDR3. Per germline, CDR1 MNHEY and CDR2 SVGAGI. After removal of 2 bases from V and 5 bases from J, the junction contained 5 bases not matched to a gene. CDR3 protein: CASSYGREVHEQYF. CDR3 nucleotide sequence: TGTGCCAGCAGTTACGGGCGGGAGGTCCACGAGCAGTACTTC.

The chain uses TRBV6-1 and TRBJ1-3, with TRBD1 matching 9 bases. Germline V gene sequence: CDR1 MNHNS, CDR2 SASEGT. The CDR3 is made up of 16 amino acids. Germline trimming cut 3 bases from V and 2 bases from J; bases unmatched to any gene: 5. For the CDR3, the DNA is TGTGCCAGCAGTGAGGCCGGGACAGGGACTGGAAACACCATATATTTT. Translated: CASSEAGTGTGNTIYF.

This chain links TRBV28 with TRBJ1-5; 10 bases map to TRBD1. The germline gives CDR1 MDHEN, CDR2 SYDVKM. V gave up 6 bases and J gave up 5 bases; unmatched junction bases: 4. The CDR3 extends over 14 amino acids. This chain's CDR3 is CASRGTGADQPQHF. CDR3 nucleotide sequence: TGTGCCAGCAGGGGGACAGGGGCAGATCAGCCCCAGCATTTT.

DNA of the CDR3: TGTGCCAGCAGCTTACTCCTAAACCGAAAGACCCAGTACTTC. Its translation: CASSLLLNRKTQYF. The chain joins TRBV11-1 to TRBJ2-5; no definite D call. This CDR3 is built from 14 residues. The germline CDR1 and CDR2 sequences are SGHAT and FQDESV (reference sequence). The ends were cut back, 2 bases at V and 6 bases at J, with 13 bases in the middle.

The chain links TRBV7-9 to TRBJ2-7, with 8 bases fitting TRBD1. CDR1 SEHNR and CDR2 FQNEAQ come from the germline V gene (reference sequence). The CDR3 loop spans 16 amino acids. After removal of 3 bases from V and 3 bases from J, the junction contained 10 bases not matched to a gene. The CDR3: CASSFFYGQGLYEQYF. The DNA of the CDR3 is TGTGCCAGCAGCTTCTTCTATGGACAGGGCCTCTACGAGCAGTACTTC.

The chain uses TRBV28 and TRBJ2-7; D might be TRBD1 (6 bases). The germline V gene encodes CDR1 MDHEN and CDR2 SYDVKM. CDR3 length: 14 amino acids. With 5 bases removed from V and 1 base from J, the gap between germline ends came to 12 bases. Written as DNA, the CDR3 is TGTGCCAGCAGTCCCCCAAGGGGGTCCTACGAGCAGTACTTC. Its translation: CASSPPRGSYEQYF.

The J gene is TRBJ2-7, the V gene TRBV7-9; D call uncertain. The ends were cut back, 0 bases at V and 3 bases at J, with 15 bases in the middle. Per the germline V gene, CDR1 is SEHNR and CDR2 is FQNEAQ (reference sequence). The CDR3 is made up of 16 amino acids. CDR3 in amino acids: CASSLAAPGLHYEQYF. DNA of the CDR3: TGTGCCAGCAGCTTAGCAGCTCCGGGTCTCCACTACGAGCAGTACTTC.

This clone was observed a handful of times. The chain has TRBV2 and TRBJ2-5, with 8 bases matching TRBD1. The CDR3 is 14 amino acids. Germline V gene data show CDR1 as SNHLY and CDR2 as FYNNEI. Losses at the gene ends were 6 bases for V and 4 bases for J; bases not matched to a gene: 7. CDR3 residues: CASSPDRVGETQYF. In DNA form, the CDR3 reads TGTGCCAGCAGCCCGGACAGGGTGGGAGAGACCCAGTACTTC.

CDR3 protein: CASSLAQDVREGYTF. The CDR3 DNA is TGTGCCAGCAGCTTAGCTCAAGACGTCCGGGAGGGCTACACCTTC. V and J are TRBV7-8 and TRBJ1-2; D gene ambiguous. CDR3 size: 15 residues. Between the trimmed V and J ends, which lost 0 bases and 8 bases, there was a span of 16 bases. Germline CDR1 is SGHVS and CDR2 is FQNEAQ.

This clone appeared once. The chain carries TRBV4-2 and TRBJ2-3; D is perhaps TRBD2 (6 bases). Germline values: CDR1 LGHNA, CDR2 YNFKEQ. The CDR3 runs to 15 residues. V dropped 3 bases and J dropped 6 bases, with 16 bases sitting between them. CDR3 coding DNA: TGTGCCAGCAGCCAGAATCTGGGAGGCCCCGATACGCAGTATTTT. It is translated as CASSQNLGGPDTQYF.

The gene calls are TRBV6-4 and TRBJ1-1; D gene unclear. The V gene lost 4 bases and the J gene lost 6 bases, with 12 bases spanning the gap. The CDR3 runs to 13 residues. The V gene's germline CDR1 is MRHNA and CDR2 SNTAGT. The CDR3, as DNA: TGTGCCAGCAGTGGGTTGTCGGGGTCTGAAGCTTTCTTT. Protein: CASSGLSGSEAFF.

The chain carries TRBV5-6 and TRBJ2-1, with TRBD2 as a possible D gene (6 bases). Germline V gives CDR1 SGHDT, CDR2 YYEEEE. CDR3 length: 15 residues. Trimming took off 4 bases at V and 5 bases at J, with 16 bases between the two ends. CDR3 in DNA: TGTGCCAGCAGCATAACTAGCAGCGTCGACAATGAGCAGTTCTTC. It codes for CASSITSSVDNEQFF.

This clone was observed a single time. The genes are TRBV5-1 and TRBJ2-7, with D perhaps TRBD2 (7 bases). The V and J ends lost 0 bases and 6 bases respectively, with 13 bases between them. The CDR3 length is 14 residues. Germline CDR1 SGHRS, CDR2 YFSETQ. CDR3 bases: TGCGCCAGCAGCTTGGCTGGGGGGGCGGGCGAGCAGTACTTC. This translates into CASSLAGGAGEQYF.

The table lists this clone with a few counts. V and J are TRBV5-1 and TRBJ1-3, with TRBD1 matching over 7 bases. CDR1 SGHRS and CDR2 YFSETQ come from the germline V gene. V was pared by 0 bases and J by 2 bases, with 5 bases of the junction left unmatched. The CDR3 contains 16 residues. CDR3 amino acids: CASSLGQGGPGNTIYF. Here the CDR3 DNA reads TGCGCCAGCAGCTTGGGACAGGGAGGCCCTGGAAACACCATATATTTT.

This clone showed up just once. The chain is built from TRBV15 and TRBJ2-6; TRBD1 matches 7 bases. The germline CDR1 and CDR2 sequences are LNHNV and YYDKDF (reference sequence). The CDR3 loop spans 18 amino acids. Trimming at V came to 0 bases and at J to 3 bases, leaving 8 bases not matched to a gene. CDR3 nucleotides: TGTGCCACCAGCAGAGAGAGACAGGGTGAGGTTGGGGCCAACGTCCTGACTTTC. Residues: CATSRERQGEVGANVLTF.

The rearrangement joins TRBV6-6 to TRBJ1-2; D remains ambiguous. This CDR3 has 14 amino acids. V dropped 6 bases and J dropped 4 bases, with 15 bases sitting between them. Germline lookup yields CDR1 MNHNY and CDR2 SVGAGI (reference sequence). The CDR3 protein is CASSPRAGGYGYTF. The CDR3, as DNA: TGTGCCAGCAGCCCCCGAGCGGGAGGCTATGGCTACACCTTC.

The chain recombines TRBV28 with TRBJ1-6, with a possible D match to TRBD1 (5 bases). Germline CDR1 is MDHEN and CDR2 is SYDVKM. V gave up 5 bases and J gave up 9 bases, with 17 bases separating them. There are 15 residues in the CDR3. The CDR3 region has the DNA TGTGCCAGCAGTCAGGTCGCAGGGATGGGTTCACCCCTCCACTTT. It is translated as CASSQVAGMGSPLHF.

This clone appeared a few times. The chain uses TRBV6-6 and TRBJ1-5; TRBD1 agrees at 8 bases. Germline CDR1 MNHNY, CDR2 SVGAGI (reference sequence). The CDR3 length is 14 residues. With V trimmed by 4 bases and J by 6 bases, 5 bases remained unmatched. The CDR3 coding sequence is TGTGCCAGCAGTTCCGACAGGGGACGTCAGCCCCAGCATTTT. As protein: CASSSDRGRQPQHF.

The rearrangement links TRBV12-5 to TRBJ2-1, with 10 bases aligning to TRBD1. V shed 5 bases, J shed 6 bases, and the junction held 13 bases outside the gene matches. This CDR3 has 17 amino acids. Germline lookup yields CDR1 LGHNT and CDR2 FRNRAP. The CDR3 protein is CASGLGTTGGAGNEQFF. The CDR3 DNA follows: TGTGCTAGTGGTCTTGGTACGACAGGGGGCGCGGGCAATGAGCAGTTCTTC.